The 18 T cell receptor beta chains listed next were all sequenced from one sample in a study of lymphopenia after photon versus proton radiotherapy. Measured with immunoSEQ multiplex PCR; TCRdb has only the in-frame clones, and not every one. The top ten hold about 1.9% of the sample, which has about 58,000 clones, about four fifths seen once. The sequencing used peripheral blood, collected from a patient treated with proton-based radiotherapy. These receptors came from a man aged 60 to 75 with pancreatic cancer.

The rearrangement joins TRBV9 to TRBJ2-1, with TRBD1 matching 8 bases. CDR3 length: 15 residues. The V gene end was trimmed by 2 bases and the J gene end by 8 bases; junction bases not matched to a gene: 9. CDR1 and CDR2 from the germline V gene are SGDLS and YYNGEE. The CDR3 DNA reads as TGTGCCAGCAGCGTTACAGGGGGTCTAGGGGATGAGCAGTTCTTC. This translates into CASSVTGGLGDEQFF.

The sample holds one count of this clone. The V and J genes are TRBV18 and TRBJ2-1; D is perhaps TRBD1 (6 bases). V was trimmed by 1 base and J by 4 bases, leaving 8 bases between them. Germline loops: CDR1 KGHSH, CDR2 LQKENI. This CDR3 has 14 residues. DNA of the CDR3: TGTGCCAGCTCACCACGAACAGGGTACAATGAGCAGTTCTTC. Protein: CASSPRTGYNEQFF.

This clone appeared a few times. The genes are TRBV27 and TRBJ2-7; D is perhaps TRBD1 (6 bases). V lost 3 bases to trimming and J lost 3 bases, with 12 bases between them. CDR3 size: 14 residues. CDR1 MNHEY and CDR2 SMNVEV come from the germline V gene (reference sequence). CDR3 sequence reads: CASSFSGAYYEQYF. The CDR3, as DNA: TGTGCCAGCAGTTTCTCAGGGGCGTACTACGAGCAGTACTTC.

The genes are TRBV19 and TRBJ2-6, with D perhaps TRBD2 (6 bases). In germline, CDR1 is LNHDA, CDR2 SQIVND (reference sequence). The CDR3 runs to 16 residues. V was trimmed by 8 bases and J by 3 bases, leaving 17 bases between them. The CDR3 spells CASGREPWDGANVLTF. CDR3 bases: TGTGCCAGTGGCCGGGAGCCCTGGGATGGGGCCAACGTCCTGACTTTC.

The chain carries TRBV4-1 and TRBJ2-7; D is possibly TRBD1 (6 bases). CDR1 MGHRA and CDR2 YSYEKL come from the germline V gene. V lost 6 bases to trimming and J lost 3 bases, with 15 bases between them. The CDR3 length is 14 residues. CDR3 nucleotide sequence: TGCGCCAGCAGTCAAACCGGACAGAGCTACGAGCAGTACTTC. The encoded protein is CASSQTGQSYEQYF.

This rearrangement joins TRBV6-1 to TRBJ1-3; D unclear. Between the trimmed V and J ends, which lost 3 bases and 11 bases, there was a span of 20 bases. The germline CDR1 and CDR2 sequences are MNHNS and SASEGT. The CDR3 consists of 15 residues. CDR3 nucleotide sequence: TGTGCCAGCAGTGATTTCGGCCAACCGGGGAAGGCCATATATTTT. Translated: CASSDFGQPGKAIYF.

The DNA for the CDR3 is TGCGCCAGCAGCGTAGGCCGTGATCAGCCCCAGCATTTT. It encodes CASSVGRDQPQHF. V is TRBV10-1 and J is TRBJ1-5, with no clear D. Trimming shortened V by 6 bases and J by 5 bases, and 11 bases separated the two germline ends. CDR1 is WNHNN and CDR2 is SYGVQD in the germline V gene (reference sequence). The CDR3 spans 13 residues.

This chain uses TRBV14 with TRBJ2-7; the match to TRBD1 covers 7 bases. Germline V CDR1 and CDR2: SGHDN, FVKESK. This CDR3 has 15 amino acids. V lost 1 base to trimming and J lost 5 bases; unmatched junction nucleotides: 8. The CDR3 spells CASSQGGQYSHEQYF. The CDR3 DNA is TGTGCCAGCAGCCAAGGGGGACAGTATTCGCACGAGCAGTACTTC.

V is TRBV12-5 and J is TRBJ1-3; no firm D call. Germline V gives CDR1 LGHNT, CDR2 FRNRAP. V lost 6 bases to trimming and J lost 4 bases, with 10 bases between them. This CDR3 contains 13 residues. In nucleotides, the CDR3 is TGTGCTAGTGGCCCGGGGTCCGGAAACACCATATATTTT. Its translation is CASGPGSGNTIYF.

This chain connects TRBV11-2 to TRBJ1-6; maybe TRBD1 (5 bases). The CDR3 contains 14 residues. Germline values: CDR1 SGHAT, CDR2 FQNNGV. Trimming pared 5 bases from V and 6 bases from J, leaving 11 bases between. As DNA, the CDR3 is TGTGCCAGCAGCCCGACAGTGGTTAATTCACCCCTCCACTTT. Translation gives CASSPTVVNSPLHF.

This clone was seen once. V gene TRBV7-6 combines with J gene TRBJ1-5, with D hard to call. Germline V lookup: CDR1 SGHVS, CDR2 FNYEAQ. V lost 1 base, J lost 7 bases, and 8 bases lay in between. The CDR3 is made up of 13 amino acids. DNA of the CDR3: TGTGCCAGCAGCTTAGGGGTTGGGCAGCCCCAGCATTTT. Translation: CASSLGVGQPQHF.

CDR3 loop: CATSRDDRGPTDTQYF. DNA for the CDR3: TGTGCCACCAGCAGAGATGACAGGGGGCCAACAGATACGCAGTATTTT. The chain is built from TRBV15 and TRBJ2-3, with 10 bases aligning to TRBD1. Trimming at V came to 0 bases and at J to 3 bases, leaving 3 bases not matched to a gene. The V gene's germline CDR1 is LNHNV and CDR2 YYDKDF (reference sequence). This CDR3 comprises 16 residues. The full variable domain, completed using reference TRBV15 and TRBJ2-3, is DAMVIQNPRYQVTQFGKPVTLSCSQTLNHNVMYWYQQKSSQAPKLLFHYYDKDFNNEADTPDNFQSRRPNTSFCFLDIRSPGLGDTAMYLCATSRDDRGPTDTQYFGPGTRLTVL.

With respect to this clone: In the same sample, other DNA sequences code for this CDR3. The V call is TRBV5-1, the J call TRBJ1-5; 7 nucleotides match TRBD1. J gave up 4 bases and V 3 bases, and 4 bases lay outside the gene matches. Germline CDR1 reads SGHRS; CDR2 reads YFSETQ. This CDR3 comprises 14 residues. Here the CDR3 DNA reads TGCGCCAGCAGCTCGGGACAGCCAAATCAGCCCCAGCATTTT. It specifies CASSSGQPNQPQHF.

V is TRBV18 and J is TRBJ2-1; 7 bases fit TRBD2. J was trimmed by 8 bases and V by 3 bases; bases with no gene match: 4. The CDR3 has 13 amino acids. Germline CDR1 KGHSH, CDR2 LQKENI. For the CDR3, the DNA is TGTGCCAGCTCACCCGGGACTAACGATGAGCAGTTCTTC. It yields the protein CASSPGTNDEQFF.

The rearrangement links TRBV28 to TRBJ1-2; D possibly corresponds to TRBD1 (5 bases). Germline V gene data show CDR1 as MDHEN and CDR2 as SYDVKM. The V and J ends lost 5 bases and 8 bases respectively, with 15 bases between them. The CDR3 length is 13 residues. CDR3: CASSPLQGLGYTF. As DNA, the CDR3 is TGTGCCAGCAGTCCCCTCCAGGGCCTGGGCTACACCTTC.

This clone has only one observation. The chain couples TRBV7-2 to TRBJ2-5; D may be TRBD2 (5 bases). The CDR3 sequence is 14 residues long. Germline-derived CDR1 and CDR2 are SGHTA and FQGNSA. V shed 6 bases and J shed 0 bases, with 11 bases lying between them. This CDR3 is CASSLPGNQETQYF. Written as DNA, the CDR3 is TGTGCCAGCAGTTTACCGGGAAACCAAGAGACCCAGTACTTC.

The V gene is TRBV6-4, the J gene TRBJ2-1; D gene uncertain. The CDR3 sequence is 13 residues long. Trimming stripped 0 bases from V and 1 base from J, with 1 base between. Per germline, CDR1 MRHNA and CDR2 SNTAGT. The chain's CDR3 is CASSDSSYNEQFF. CDR3 nucleotide sequence: TGTGCCAGCAGTGACTCTTCCTACAATGAGCAGTTCTTC.

The chain joins TRBV10-2 to TRBJ2-1; D may correspond to TRBD1 or TRBD2 (6 bases each). The CDR3 loop spans 14 amino acids. CDR1 and CDR2 from the germline V gene are WSHSY and SAAADI. Trimming removed 7 bases from V and 6 bases from J, with 16 bases in between. CDR3 coding DNA: TGCGCCAGCATGGCCAGGGGAGGCTCCAATGAGCAGTTCTTC. Translation: CASMARGGSNEQFF.